These 19 T cell receptor beta chains came from one sample sequenced in a study of CD4+ T cells in melanoma. TCRdb keeps only in-frame clones here, not all; method: immunoSEQ multiplex PCR. The sample lists over 8,000 clones, roughly 69% occurring once. The sample comprised tumor tissue. Receptors were obtained from a human donor with melanoma.

The chain recombines TRBV5-5 with TRBJ2-4; D gene ambiguous. CDR1 and CDR2 from the germline V gene are SGHKS and YYEKEE (reference sequence). This CDR3 is built from 15 residues. V was shortened by 2 bases and J by 2 bases, with 11 bases between the two germline ends. CDR3 DNA sequence: TGTGCCAGCAGCTTAACGCCTACGACCAAAAACATTCAGTACTTC. It yields the protein CASSLTPTTKNIQYF.

The chain has TRBV30 and TRBJ1-2; no clear D gene. This CDR3 spans 12 amino acids. The V gene lost 5 bases and the J gene lost 10 bases, with 17 bases spanning the gap. The germline CDR1 and CDR2 sequences are GTSNPN and SVGIG (reference sequence). The DNA for the CDR3 is TGTGCCTGGTACCTTGGGTCCGGATTCTACACCTTC. Encoded protein: CAWYLGSGFYTF.

The chain is built from TRBV5-1 and TRBJ2-1; 8 bases map to TRBD1. The CDR3 extends over 14 amino acids. CDR1 and CDR2 from the germline V gene are SGHRS and YFSETQ. V lost 4 bases and J lost 9; bases outside the gene matches: 9. The CDR3 protein is CASSQTGGEGEQFF. Written as DNA, the CDR3 is TGCGCCAGCAGCCAAACAGGGGGTGAGGGTGAGCAGTTCTTC.

In this sample, this clone turned up a few times. This chain joins TRBV10-1 and TRBJ1-5; D is perhaps TRBD1 (6 bases). CDR1 is WNHNN, CDR2 SYGVQD, per germline (reference sequence). CDR3 length: 15 amino acids. V was trimmed by 5 bases and J by 2 bases, leaving 13 bases between them. Written as DNA, the CDR3 is TGCGCCAGCAGTCTCGGACAGAGATGCAATCAGCCCCAGCATTTT. As protein: CASSLGQRCNQPQHF.

This clone is medium-sized by share. The chain links TRBV5-1 to TRBJ1-5, with a weak D call TRBD1 (6 bases). This CDR3 region has 14 residues. Per germline, CDR1 SGHRS and CDR2 YFSETQ. V lost 7 bases and J lost 7, with 18 bases in between. The CDR3 sequence is CASSASGAGQPQHF. The CDR3, as DNA: TGCGCCAGCTCAGCATCAGGGGCAGGCCAGCCCCAGCATTTT.

This clone is termed large. CDR3 loop: CAWGWGLAGRYEQYF. In DNA form, the CDR3 reads TGTGCCTGGGGCTGGGGGCTAGCGGGGCGGTACGAGCAGTACTTC. The chain links TRBV30 to TRBJ2-7, with TRBD2 matching over 9 bases. The trim removed 5 bases at V and 4 bases at J, leaving 12 bases unmatched. Germline assignment: CDR1 GTSNPN and CDR2 SVGIG (reference sequence). The CDR3 contains 15 residues. The full variable domain, with the rest looked up from reference TRBV30 and TRBJ2-7, is SQTIHQWPATLVQPVGSPLSLECTVEGTSNPNLYWYRQAAGRGLQLLFYSVGIGQISSEVPQNLSASRPQDRQFILSSKKLLLSDSGFYLCAWGWGLAGRYEQYFGPGTRLTVT.

V is TRBV29-1 and J is TRBJ1-1; 7 nucleotides line up with TRBD1. Looked up from germline, CDR1 is SQVTM and CDR2 is ANQGSEA. The trim removed 3 bases at V and 4 bases at J, leaving 11 bases unmatched. The CDR3 has 15 residues. The CDR3 DNA is TGCAGCGTTGAGAGAGGGGGCAGGGAGGGCACTGAAGCTTTCTTT. It codes for CSVERGGREGTEAFF.

This clone was counted only a few times. This chain uses TRBV11-2 with TRBJ2-5, with TRBD1 identical over 8 bases. V lost 5 bases and J lost 9; bases outside the gene matches: 8. The germline V gene encodes CDR1 SGHAT and CDR2 FQNNGV. The CDR3 is 13 amino acids. The CDR3 is CASSSQGAGPQYF. The CDR3 region has the DNA TGTGCCAGCAGCAGCCAGGGGGCTGGGCCCCAGTACTTC.

The chain employs TRBV18 and TRBJ2-5; no clear D gene. CDR1 and CDR2 from the germline V gene are KGHSH and LQKENI. V dropped 2 bases and J dropped 5 bases, with 6 bases sitting between them. The CDR3 has 12 residues. CDR3: CASSPLVETQYF. For the CDR3, the DNA is TGTGCCAGCTCACCATTAGTCGAGACCCAGTACTTC.

Here the CDR3 DNA reads TGTGCCAGCAGCTTATTTGGCAGGGAATTACCCGGGGAGCTGTTTTTT. This sequence encodes CASSLFGRELPGELFF. The chain couples TRBV7-6 to TRBJ2-2; D is perhaps TRBD1 (5 bases). The CDR3 is 16 residues long. From germline, CDR1 is SGHVS and CDR2 FNYEAQ. V lost 2 bases and J 6 bases, leaving 16 bases between the germline ends.

The V and J genes are TRBV5-6 and TRBJ1-1; D possibly corresponds to TRBD1 (6 bases). The CDR3 sequence is 14 residues long. Germline V gives CDR1 SGHDT, CDR2 YYEEEE. V shed 5 bases and J shed 2 bases, with 13 bases lying between them. The CDR3 sequence: CASRKTGVNTEAFF. As DNA, the CDR3 is TGTGCCAGCAGAAAGACAGGCGTTAACACTGAAGCTTTCTTT.

The V and J genes are TRBV5-6 and TRBJ2-2; 8 bases map to TRBD2. The J segment lost 4 bases and the V segment lost 0 bases, leaving 11 bases of the junction unmatched. The CDR3 runs 18 residues. CDR1 and CDR2 (germline): SGHDT, YYEEEE. The DNA for the CDR3 is TGTGCCAGCAGCTTGGTGTTTCGGCAGGCGGGGGGCACCGGGGAGCTGTTTTTT. Amino acids: CASSLVFRQAGGTGELFF. Filled out from reference TRBV5-6 and TRBJ2-2, the complete variable domain reads DAGVTQSPTHLIKTRGQQVTLRCSPKSGHDTVSWYQQALGQGPQFIFQYYEEEERQRGNFPDRFSGHQFPNYSSELNVNALLLGDSALYLCASSLVFRQAGGTGELFFGEGSRLTVL.

The gene calls are TRBV13 and TRBJ1-4; D remains ambiguous. CDR1 and CDR2 from the germline V gene are PRHDT and FYEKMQ (reference sequence). This CDR3 has 15 residues. Trimming stripped 3 bases from V and 8 bases from J, with 16 bases between. The CDR3 region is CASSLRTYSAEKLFF. CDR3 in DNA: TGTGCCAGCAGCTTGAGGACCTATTCAGCGGAAAAACTGTTTTTT.

The gene calls are TRBV6-6 and TRBJ2-5, with TRBD2 matching 13 bases. This CDR3 region has 14 residues. Germline CDR1 MNHNY, CDR2 SVGAGI (reference sequence). V shed 6 bases, J shed 6 bases, and the junction held 4 bases outside the gene matches. CDR3 amino acids: CASRLAGGLQTQYF. In nucleotides, the CDR3 is TGTGCCAGCAGACTAGCGGGGGGGCTCCAGACCCAGTACTTC.

The CDR3 DNA sequence: TGTGCCAGCAGCCCCACTGGGGTGGACAGGCTCGGCGCCTACAATGAGCAGTTCTTC. This codes for CASSPTGVDRLGAYNEQFF. The rearrangement links TRBV7-2 to TRBJ2-1, with 7 bases matching TRBD1. The V gene's germline CDR1 is SGHTA and CDR2 FQGNSA. The CDR3 is made up of 19 amino acids. The trim removed 5 bases at V and 2 bases at J, leaving 18 bases unmatched.

This clone appeared a single time. The chain employs TRBV5-5 and TRBJ1-4; D unclear. Trimming removed 4 bases from V and 8 bases from J, with 12 bases in between. Germline assignment: CDR1 SGHKS and CDR2 YYEKEE (reference sequence). This CDR3 has 13 residues. The CDR3 is CASSRLVREKLFF. The CDR3 bases are TGTGCCAGCAGCCGCCTCGTAAGGGAAAAACTGTTTTTT.

The rearrangement links TRBV5-1 to TRBJ2-2, with D perhaps being TRBD1 or TRBD2 (6 bases each). The CDR3 totals 16 residues. Germline CDR1 is SGHRS and CDR2 is YFSETQ. Trimming took off 4 bases at V and 5 bases at J, with 18 bases between the two ends. CDR3 in DNA: TGCGCCAGCAGCCCGGCGGGCAGGGGAGGAACCGGGGAGCTGTTTTTT. It yields the protein CASSPAGRGGTGELFF. Based on the CDR3 plus reference TRBV5-1 and TRBJ2-2, the full variable domain is KAGVTQTPRYLIKTRGQQVTLSCSPISGHRSVSWYQQTPGQGLQFLFEYFSETQRNKGNFPGRFSGRQFSNSRSEMNVSTLELGDSALYLCASSPAGRGGTGELFFGEGSRLTVL.

This chain connects TRBV30 to TRBJ2-3, with unresolved D. Looked up from germline, CDR1 is GTSNPN and CDR2 is SVGIG (reference sequence). This CDR3 contains 11 residues. Between the trimmed V and J ends, which lost 1 base and 6 bases, there was a span of 5 bases. CDR3 in amino acids: CAWSAWDTQYF. The DNA for the CDR3 is TGTGCCTGGAGTGCTTGGGATACGCAGTATTTT.

The chain uses TRBV7-6 and TRBJ2-5; weak D call: TRBD1 (6 bases). The germline V gene encodes CDR1 SGHVS and CDR2 FNYEAQ. The CDR3 extends over 16 amino acids. V dropped 5 bases and J dropped 2 bases, with 18 bases sitting between them. The CDR3, as DNA: TGTGCCAGCAGCGGCAACAGGGTTAAAACGCAAGAGACCCAGTACTTC. Amino acids: CASSGNRVKTQETQYF.